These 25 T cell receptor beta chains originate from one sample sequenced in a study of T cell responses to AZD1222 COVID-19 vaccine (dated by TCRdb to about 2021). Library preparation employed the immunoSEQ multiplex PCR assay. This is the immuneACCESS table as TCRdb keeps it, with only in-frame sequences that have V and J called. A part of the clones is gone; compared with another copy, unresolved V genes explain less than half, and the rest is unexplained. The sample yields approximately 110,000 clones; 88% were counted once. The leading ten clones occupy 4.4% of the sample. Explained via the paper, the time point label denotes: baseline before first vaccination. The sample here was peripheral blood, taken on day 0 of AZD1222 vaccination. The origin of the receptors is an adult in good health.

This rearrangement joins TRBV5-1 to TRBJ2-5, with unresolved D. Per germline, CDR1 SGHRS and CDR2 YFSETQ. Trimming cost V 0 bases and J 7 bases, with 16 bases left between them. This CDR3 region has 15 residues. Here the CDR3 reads CASSLGLTDLATQYF. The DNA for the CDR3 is TGCGCCAGCAGCTTGGGCCTCACAGATCTTGCGACCCAGTACTTC.

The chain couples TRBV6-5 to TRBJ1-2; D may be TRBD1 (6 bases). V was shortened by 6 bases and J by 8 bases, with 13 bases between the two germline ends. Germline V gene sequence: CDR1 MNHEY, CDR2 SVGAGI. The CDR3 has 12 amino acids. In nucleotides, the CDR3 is TGTGCCAGCAGCCCCCCAGGGGCGGGCTACACCTTC. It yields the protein CASSPPGAGYTF.

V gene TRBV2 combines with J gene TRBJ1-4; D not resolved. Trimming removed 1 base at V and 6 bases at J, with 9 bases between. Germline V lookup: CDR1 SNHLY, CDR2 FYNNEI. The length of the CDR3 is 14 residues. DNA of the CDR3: TGTGCCAGCAGTGAAGGGCCGACTTATGAAAAACTGTTTTTT. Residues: CASSEGPTYEKLFF.

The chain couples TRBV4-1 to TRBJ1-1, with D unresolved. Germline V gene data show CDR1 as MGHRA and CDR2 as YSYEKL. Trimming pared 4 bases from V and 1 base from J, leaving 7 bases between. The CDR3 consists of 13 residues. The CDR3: CASSPPGNTEAFF. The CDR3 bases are TGCGCCAGCAGCCCTCCAGGGAACACTGAAGCTTTCTTT.

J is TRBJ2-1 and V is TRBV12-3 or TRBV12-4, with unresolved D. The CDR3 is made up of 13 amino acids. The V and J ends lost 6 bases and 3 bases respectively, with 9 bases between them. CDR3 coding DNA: TGTGCCAGCAGACCTTTATACTACAATGAGCAGTTCTTC. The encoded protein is CASRPLYYNEQFF.

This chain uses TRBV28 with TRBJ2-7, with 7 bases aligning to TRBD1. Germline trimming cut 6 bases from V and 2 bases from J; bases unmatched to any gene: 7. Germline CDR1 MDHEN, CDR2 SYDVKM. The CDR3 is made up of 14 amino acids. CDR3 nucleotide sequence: TGTGCCAGCAGCCCGGGACAGACTCCCTACGAGCAGTACTTC. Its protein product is CASSPGQTPYEQYF.

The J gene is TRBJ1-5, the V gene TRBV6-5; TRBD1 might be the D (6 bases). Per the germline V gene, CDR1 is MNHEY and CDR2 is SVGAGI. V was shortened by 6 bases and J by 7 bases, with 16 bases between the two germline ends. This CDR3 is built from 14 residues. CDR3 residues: CASRLWGAGQPQHF. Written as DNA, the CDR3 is TGTGCCAGCAGGTTATGGGGGGCGGGACAGCCCCAGCATTTT.

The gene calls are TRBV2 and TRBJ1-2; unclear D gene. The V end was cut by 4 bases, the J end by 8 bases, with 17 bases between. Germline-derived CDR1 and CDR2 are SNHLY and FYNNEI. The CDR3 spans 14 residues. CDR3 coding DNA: TGTGCCAGCAGTGTCATGGCCAGGATGGAGGGCTACACCTTC. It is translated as CASSVMARMEGYTF.

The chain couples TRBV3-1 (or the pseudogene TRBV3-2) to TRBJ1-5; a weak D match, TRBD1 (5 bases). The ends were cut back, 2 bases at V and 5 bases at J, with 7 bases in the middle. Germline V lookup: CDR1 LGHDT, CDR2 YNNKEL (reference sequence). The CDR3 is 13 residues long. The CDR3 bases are TGTGCCAGCAGCCAAATGGGGGATCAGCCCCAGCATTTT. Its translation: CASSQMGDQPQHF.

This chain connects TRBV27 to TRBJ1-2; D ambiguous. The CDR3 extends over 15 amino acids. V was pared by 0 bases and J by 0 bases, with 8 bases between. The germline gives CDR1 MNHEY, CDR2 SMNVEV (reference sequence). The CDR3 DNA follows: TGTGCCAGCAGTTTATCCGGGTTTGCTAACTATGGCTACACCTTC. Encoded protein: CASSLSGFANYGYTF.

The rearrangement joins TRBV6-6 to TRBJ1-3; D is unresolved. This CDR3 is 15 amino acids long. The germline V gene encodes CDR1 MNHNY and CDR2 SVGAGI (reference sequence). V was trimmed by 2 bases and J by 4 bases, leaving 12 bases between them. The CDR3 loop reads CASSYISQWGNTIYF. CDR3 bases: TGTGCCAGCAGTTACATATCACAGTGGGGAAACACCATATATTTT.

CDR3 bases: TGTGCCAGCAGGGAAGCCTCCTACAATGAGCAGTTCTTC. Amino acid sequence: CASREASYNEQFF. J is TRBJ2-1 and V is TRBV27; D is undetermined. Germline CDR1 MNHEY, CDR2 SMNVEV (reference sequence). The CDR3 runs to 13 residues. V lost 6 bases and J lost 0, with 6 bases in between.

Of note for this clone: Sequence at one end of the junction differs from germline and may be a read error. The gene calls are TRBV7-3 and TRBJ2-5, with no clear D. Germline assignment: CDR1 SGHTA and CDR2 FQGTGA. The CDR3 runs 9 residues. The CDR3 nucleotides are TGTGCCAGCAGCTTATCAGGTGACTTC. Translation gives CASSLSGDF.

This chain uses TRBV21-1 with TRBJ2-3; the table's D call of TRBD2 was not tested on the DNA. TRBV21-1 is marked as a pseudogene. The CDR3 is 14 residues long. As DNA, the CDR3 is TGTGCCAGCAGCAAGGCTCCTAGGACAGATACGCAGTATTTT. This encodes CASSKAPRTDTQYF.

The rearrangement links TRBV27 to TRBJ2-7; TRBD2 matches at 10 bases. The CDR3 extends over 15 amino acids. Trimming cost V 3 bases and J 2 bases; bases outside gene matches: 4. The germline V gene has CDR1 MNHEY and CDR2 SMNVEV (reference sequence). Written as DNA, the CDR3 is TGTGCCAGCAGTTTTTCCAGCGGGGGGGCCTACGAGCAGTACTTC. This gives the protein CASSFSSGGAYEQYF.

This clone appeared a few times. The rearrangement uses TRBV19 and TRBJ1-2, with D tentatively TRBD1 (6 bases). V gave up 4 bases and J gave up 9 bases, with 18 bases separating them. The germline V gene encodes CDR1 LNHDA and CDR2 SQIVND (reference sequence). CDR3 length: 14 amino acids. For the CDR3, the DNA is TGTGCCAGTAGTACCCCCCGACAGGCAGGGAGCTACACCTTC. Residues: CASSTPRQAGSYTF.

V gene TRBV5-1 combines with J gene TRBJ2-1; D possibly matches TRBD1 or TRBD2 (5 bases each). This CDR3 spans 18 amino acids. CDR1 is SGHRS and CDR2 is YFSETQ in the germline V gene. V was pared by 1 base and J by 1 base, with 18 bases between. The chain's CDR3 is CASSLNSLAEGSYNEQFF. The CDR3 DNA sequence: TGCGCCAGCAGCTTGAATAGCCTAGCAGAGGGGTCCTACAATGAGCAGTTCTTC.

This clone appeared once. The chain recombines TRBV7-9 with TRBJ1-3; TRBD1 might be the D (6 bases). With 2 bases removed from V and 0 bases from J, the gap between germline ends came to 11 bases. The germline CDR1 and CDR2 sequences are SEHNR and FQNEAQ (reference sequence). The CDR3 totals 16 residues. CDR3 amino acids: CASSLWTADSGNTIYF. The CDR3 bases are TGTGCCAGCAGCTTATGGACAGCTGACTCTGGAAACACCATATATTTT.

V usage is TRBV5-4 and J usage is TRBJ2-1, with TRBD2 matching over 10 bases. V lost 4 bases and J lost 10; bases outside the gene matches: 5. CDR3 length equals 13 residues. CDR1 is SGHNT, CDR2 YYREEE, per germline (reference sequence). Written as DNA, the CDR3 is TGTGCCAGCAGCACGCAGGGACTAGCGGAGCAGTTCTTC. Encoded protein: CASSTQGLAEQFF. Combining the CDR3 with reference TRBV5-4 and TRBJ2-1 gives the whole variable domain ETGVTQSPTHLIKTRGQQVTLRCSSQSGHNTVSWYQQALGQGPQFIFQYYREEENGRGNFPPRFSGLQFPNYSSELNVNALELDDSALYLCASSTQGLAEQFFGPGTRLTVL.

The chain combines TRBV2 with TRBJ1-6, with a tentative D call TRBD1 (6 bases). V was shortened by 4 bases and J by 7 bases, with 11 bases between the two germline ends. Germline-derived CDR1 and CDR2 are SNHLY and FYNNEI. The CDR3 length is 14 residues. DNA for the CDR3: TGTGCCAGCAGTGTCAGGGGAGAGAATTCACCCCTCCACTTT. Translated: CASSVRGENSPLHF.

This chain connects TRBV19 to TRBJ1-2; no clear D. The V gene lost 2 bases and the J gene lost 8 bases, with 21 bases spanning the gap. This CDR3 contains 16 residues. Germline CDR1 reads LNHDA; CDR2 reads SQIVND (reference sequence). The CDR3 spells CASSIYSLSNYGGYTF. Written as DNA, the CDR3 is TGTGCCAGTAGTATATACAGTCTCTCTAACTATGGCGGCTACACCTTC.

The CDR3 region has the DNA TGTGCCAGCAGCTTAGAGTCTTACAGGGTGAACGAGCAGTACTTC. Protein sequence: CASSLESYRVNEQYF. This chain uses TRBV7-2 with TRBJ2-7, with a tentative D call TRBD1 (6 bases). Germline CDR1 and CDR2: SGHTA and FQGNSA. V was trimmed by 1 base and J by 5 bases, leaving 15 bases between them. The CDR3 is made up of 15 amino acids.

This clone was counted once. The CDR3 protein is CASSLSTGGGRANVLTF. Written as DNA, the CDR3 is TGTGCCAGCAGTTTATCTACCGGCGGGGGCCGGGCCAACGTCCTGACTTTC. The chain has TRBV28 and TRBJ2-6; tentatively, D is TRBD2 (7 bases). The CDR3 is made up of 17 amino acids. Per germline, CDR1 MDHEN and CDR2 SYDVKM. V dropped 1 base and J dropped 5 bases, with 15 bases sitting between them.

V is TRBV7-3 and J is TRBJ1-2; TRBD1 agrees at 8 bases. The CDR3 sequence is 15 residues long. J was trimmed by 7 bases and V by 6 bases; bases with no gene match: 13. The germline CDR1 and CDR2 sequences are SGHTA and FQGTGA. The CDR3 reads CASSLGVGQGRGYTF. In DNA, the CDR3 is TGTGCCAGCAGTTTAGGTGTAGGACAGGGACGTGGCTACACCTTC.

CDR3 protein: CASSDNRNTEAFF. The CDR3 bases are TGTGCCAGCAGTGATAACAGGAACACTGAAGCTTTCTTT. The V gene is TRBV25-1, the J gene TRBJ1-1; D is undetermined. In germline, CDR1 is MGHDK, CDR2 SYGVNS. The CDR3 has 13 residues. V shed 3 bases and J shed 1 base, with 6 bases lying between them.